The clone carrying this T cell receptor beta chain was picked up one time. Its antigen is undetermined. Profiling relied on immunoSEQ multiplex PCR, and the TCRdb table lists in-frame clones only, not all of them. The sample shows some 150,000 clones, about 90% of them seen only once. This sample is part of a study of cytomegalovirus exposure and HLA in healthy donors. General observations from the study: The classifier reportedly diagnosed cytomegalovirus status with high specificity and sensitivity.

This CDR3 comprises 14 residues. V lost 4 bases, J lost 3 bases, and 5 bases stayed unmatched. Germline CDR1 reads LNHDA; CDR2 reads SQIVND (reference sequence). The chain links TRBV19 to TRBJ2-5; 7 bases align to TRBD1. The sample taken for sequencing was PBMCs. The receptor was derived from a woman aged 25 to 39 in good health and CMV-seropositive. CDR3 residues: CASSTRQGKETQYF. The CDR3 bases are TGTGCCAGTAGTACCCGACAGGGAAAAGAGACCCAGTACTTC.